Shown below are 29 T cell receptor beta chains from a single sample sequenced in a study of blood T cell repertoires in COVID-19. Generated by immunoSEQ multiplex PCR, the TCRdb table keeps only in-frame clones and is missing some. The repertoire has approximately 140,000 clones, around 80% of them found once; the top ten carry 35% to 40%. Sequenced sample: peripheral blood. Receptors originate from a human donor in a cohort sampled during active COVID-19.

The genes are TRBV11-2 and TRBJ2-7; D is perhaps TRBD2 (5 bases). Germline assignment: CDR1 SGHAT and CDR2 FQNNGV. The CDR3 is 17 residues long. V lost 2 bases, J lost 0 bases, and 17 bases lay in between. The CDR3 nucleotides read TGTGCCAGCAGCTTAACACGGGAAAGGACTTACTCCTACGAGCAGTACTTC. This encodes CASSLTRERTYSYEQYF.

In this sample, this clone turned up once. The chain has TRBV4-3 and TRBJ1-2; possibly TRBD1 for D (6 bases). This CDR3 is 14 amino acids long. CDR1 is LGHNA and CDR2 is YSLEER in the germline V gene. V lost 1 base, J lost 8 bases, and 14 bases lay in between. CDR3 loop: CASSQAPTGHGYTF. The CDR3 DNA is TGCGCCAGCAGCCAAGCCCCCACAGGGCACGGCTACACCTTC.

The rearrangement joins TRBV5-1 to TRBJ1-2, with 7 bases matching TRBD1. Germline lookup yields CDR1 SGHRS and CDR2 YFSETQ. Trimming cost V 0 bases and J 5 bases; bases outside gene matches: 4. This CDR3 region has 14 residues. As DNA, the CDR3 is TGCGCCAGCAGCTTGGAGGCAGGGGGATATGGCTACACCTTC. Protein sequence: CASSLEAGGYGYTF.

V gene TRBV7-8 combines with J gene TRBJ1-2; D not certain. The V gene's germline CDR1 is SGHVS and CDR2 FQNEAQ. The CDR3 extends over 13 amino acids. V lost 3 bases to trimming and J lost 10 bases, with 15 bases between them. The CDR3 sequence: CASSFGLGQAYTF. The CDR3 DNA is TGTGCCAGCAGCTTCGGACTCGGCCAGGCCTACACCTTC.

The V call is TRBV5-6, the J call TRBJ2-7, with unresolved D. The CDR3 runs 12 residues. V lost 2 bases, J lost 3 bases, and 6 bases lay in between. Germline V lookup: CDR1 SGHDT, CDR2 YYEEEE. The CDR3 reads CASSFRNYEQYF. CDR3 in DNA: TGTGCCAGCAGCTTTCGTAACTACGAGCAGTACTTC.

V usage is TRBV19 and J usage is TRBJ1-4, with a weak D call TRBD1 (5 bases). The V and J ends lost 7 bases and 0 bases respectively, with 15 bases between them. This CDR3 has 16 residues. Germline V gene sequence: CDR1 LNHDA, CDR2 SQIVND (reference sequence). CDR3 sequence: CASKRGGVATNEKLFF. Here the CDR3 DNA reads TGTGCCAGTAAGCGGGGGGGAGTTGCAACTAATGAAAAACTGTTTTTT. Variable domain in full (rest from reference TRBV19 and TRBJ1-4): DGGITQSPKYLFRKEGQNVTLSCEQNLNHDAMYWYRQDPGQGLRLIYYSQIVNDFQKGDIAEGYSVSREKKESFPLTVTSAQKNPTAFYLCASKRGGVATNEKLFFGSGTQLSVL.

This clone was picked up one time. The chain joins TRBV24-1 to TRBJ2-5; D is perhaps TRBD2 (6 bases). V shed 5 bases and J shed 4 bases, with 13 bases lying between them. CDR1 and CDR2 (germline): KGHDR, SFDVKD. The CDR3 length is 14 residues. In DNA, the CDR3 is TGTGCCACCAGTGGCCCCGGGGGTACAGAGACCCAGTACTTC. This codes for CATSGPGGTETQYF.

This sequence joins TRBV15 and TRBJ2-1, with a tentative D call TRBD2 (6 bases). V was clipped by 5 bases and J by 7 bases, with 24 bases between them. CDR3 size: 17 residues. Germline V gives CDR1 LNHNV, CDR2 YYDKDF (reference sequence). The CDR3 region is CATSLRDGVAEDNEQFF. CDR3 nucleotides: TGTGCCACCAGCCTCCGGGATGGGGTAGCGGAGGATAATGAGCAGTTCTTC.

The chain uses TRBV5-4 and TRBJ2-7; 7 bases are a match to TRBD1. Germline CDR1 is SGHNT and CDR2 is YYREEE (reference sequence). The CDR3 runs 13 residues. The trim removed 4 bases at V and 3 bases at J, leaving 4 bases unmatched. The CDR3 nucleotides are TGTGCCAGCAGCGTACAGGGGCGCTACGAGCAGTACTTC. It yields the protein CASSVQGRYEQYF.

The CDR3 DNA is TGTGCCAGTAGTATCTCGGCGGCGAGAACGGCTGGAAACACCATATATTTT. It specifies CASSISAARTAGNTIYF. This chain uses TRBV19 with TRBJ1-3; no reliable D call. This CDR3 spans 17 amino acids. V was pared by 3 bases and J by 2 bases, with 17 bases between. Germline CDR1 LNHDA, CDR2 SQIVND (reference sequence). The full variable domain, with the rest looked up from reference TRBV19 and TRBJ1-3, is DGGITQSPKYLFRKEGQNVTLSCEQNLNHDAMYWYRQDPGQGLRLIYYSQIVNDFQKGDIAEGYSVSREKKESFPLTVTSAQKNPTAFYLCASSISAARTAGNTIYFGEGSWLTVV.

The V gene is TRBV5-1, the J gene TRBJ2-3; D remains ambiguous. Trimming removed 5 bases from V and 5 bases from J, with 12 bases in between. The V gene's germline CDR1 is SGHRS and CDR2 YFSETQ. The CDR3 has 13 amino acids. In nucleotides, the CDR3 is TGCGCCAGCAGTGGTGAAGCGAAAGATACGCAGTATTTT. Residues: CASSGEAKDTQYF.

This clone was detected once. The gene calls are TRBV6-5 and TRBJ1-6; the match to TRBD1 covers 7 bases. CDR3 length: 14 amino acids. Trimming took 4 bases from V and 9 from J; bases not matched to a gene: 6. CDR1 and CDR2 from the germline V gene are MNHEY and SVGAGI. CDR3 bases: TGTGCCAGCAGTTGGGGGACAGCGAGTTCACCCCTCCACTTT. It encodes CASSWGTASSPLHF.

The V and J genes are TRBV27 and TRBJ2-7, with D maybe TRBD2 (6 bases). Germline CDR1 and CDR2: MNHEY and SMNVEV (reference sequence). V dropped 3 bases and J dropped 3 bases, with 9 bases sitting between them. This CDR3 spans 13 amino acids. CDR3 sequence reads: CASSFGTGYEQYF. The CDR3 DNA sequence: TGTGCCAGCAGTTTCGGGACTGGCTACGAGCAGTACTTC.

V is TRBV5-8 and J is TRBJ1-2; D might be TRBD1 (5 bases). This CDR3 spans 13 amino acids. In germline, CDR1 is SGHTS, CDR2 YDEGEE. Between the trimmed V and J ends, which lost 4 bases and 8 bases, there was a span of 15 bases. CDR3 loop: CASSPPTGWGYTF. The CDR3 DNA follows: TGTGCCAGCAGCCCTCCAACAGGTTGGGGCTACACCTTC.

The chain recombines TRBV18 with TRBJ2-3; D remains unclear. The germline gives CDR1 KGHSH, CDR2 LQKENI. The V end was cut by 3 bases, the J end by 0 bases, with 7 bases between. This CDR3 has 14 residues. CDR3 region: CASSPSRSTDTQYF. CDR3 DNA: TGTGCCAGCTCACCGAGTCGGAGCACAGATACGCAGTATTTT.

The chain employs TRBV10-1 and TRBJ1-3, with 7 bases matching TRBD1. V shed 5 bases and J 4 bases; nucleotides not matched to a gene: 17. The CDR3 length is 18 residues. Germline V gene data show CDR1 as WNHNN and CDR2 as SYGVQD (reference sequence). DNA of the CDR3: TGCGCCAGCAGTTACCCTCGGGACAGCGCCCCGGAGGGAAACACCATATATTTT. Amino acid sequence: CASSYPRDSAPEGNTIYF.

The chain recombines TRBV28 with TRBJ1-2; perhaps TRBD1 as D (6 bases). The CDR3 has 13 residues. The V end was cut by 5 bases, the J end by 3 bases, with 10 bases between. CDR1 and CDR2 from the germline V gene are MDHEN and SYDVKM. For the CDR3, the DNA is TGTGCCAGCAGTCTGTGGACAGACTATGGCTACACCTTC. Translating gives CASSLWTDYGYTF.

This chain connects TRBV6-4 to TRBJ1-1; 8 positions agree with TRBD1. Germline V lookup: CDR1 MRHNA, CDR2 SNTAGT. With V trimmed by 0 bases and J by 5 bases, 5 bases remained unmatched. This CDR3 spans 15 amino acids. The CDR3 DNA is TGTGCCAGCAGTGACTCAGGACAGGGCGAAACTGAAGCTTTCTTT. It is translated as CASSDSGQGETEAFF.

This rearrangement joins TRBV28 to TRBJ2-7; a possible D gene is TRBD1 (6 bases). From germline, CDR1 is MDHEN and CDR2 SYDVKM. With 6 bases removed from V and 1 base from J, the gap between germline ends came to 16 bases. The CDR3 extends over 15 amino acids. The CDR3 nucleotides read TGTGCCAGCAGACCCCGGGACACCTTTTCCTACGAGCAGTACTTC. This sequence encodes CASRPRDTFSYEQYF. The variable domain in full, completed from reference TRBV28 and TRBJ2-7, reads DVKVTQSSRYLVKRTGEKVFLECVQDMDHENMFWYRQDPGLGLRLIYFSYDVKMKEKGDIPEGYSVSREKKERFSLILESASTNQTSMYLCASRPRDTFSYEQYFGPGTRLTVT.

This clone was observed a handful of times. This chain uses TRBV13 with TRBJ2-1; 7 bases are shared with TRBD1. J was trimmed by 6 bases and V by 5 bases; bases with no gene match: 4. The CDR3 runs to 13 residues. CDR1 and CDR2 from the germline V gene are PRHDT and FYEKMQ (reference sequence). DNA for the CDR3: TGTGCCAGCAGCATAAACAGGGGCAATGAGCAGTTCTTC. Amino acid sequence: CASSINRGNEQFF.

V and J are TRBV6-2 or TRBV6-3 and TRBJ2-7; D may be TRBD1 (5 bases). Germline lookup yields CDR1 MNHEY and CDR2 SVGEGT. The CDR3 is made up of 16 amino acids. The V and J ends lost 2 bases and 0 bases respectively, with 14 bases between them. The CDR3 sequence: CASSYPRQGSSYEQYF. Here the CDR3 DNA reads TGTGCCAGCAGTTACCCGAGGCAGGGAAGCTCCTACGAGCAGTACTTC.

The chain joins TRBV28 to TRBJ2-5; 11 bases are a match to TRBD2. This CDR3 contains 14 residues. V lost 7 bases and J lost 2; bases outside the gene matches: 3. From germline, CDR1 is MDHEN and CDR2 SYDVKM. Written as DNA, the CDR3 is TGTGCCAGCACTAGCGGGGGGCATCAAGAGACCCAGTACTTC. This gives the protein CASTSGGHQETQYF.

The chain uses TRBV2 and TRBJ1-1; TRBD1 is a possible D gene (6 bases). The CDR3 loop spans 14 amino acids. V lost 4 bases to trimming and J lost 5 bases, with 14 bases between them. The germline V gene encodes CDR1 SNHLY and CDR2 FYNNEI. This chain's CDR3 is CASSVEQGKTEAFF. The CDR3 DNA is TGTGCCAGCAGTGTCGAACAGGGTAAGACTGAAGCTTTCTTT.

For the CDR3, the DNA is TGTGCCAGCAGTTTATCGGACAGATCGAACACTGAAGCTTTCTTT. It specifies CASSLSDRSNTEAFF. The chain combines TRBV28 with TRBJ1-1; tentative D call: TRBD1 (6 bases). CDR3 length: 15 residues. CDR1 is MDHEN, CDR2 SYDVKM, per germline. V was cut by 1 base and J by 1 base, with 10 bases left in between.

J is TRBJ2-1 and V is TRBV20-1; TRBD2 aligns across 8 bases. Germline values: CDR1 DFQATT, CDR2 SNEGSKA (reference sequence). The ends lost 3 bases at V and 6 bases at J; junction bases unmatched: 7. CDR3 size: 14 residues. The CDR3 nucleotides read TGCAGTGCTAGTAGCGGGGTGGGTAGCAATGAGCAGTTCTTC. It specifies CSASSGVGSNEQFF.

This clone was seen once. The gene calls are TRBV4-2 and TRBJ2-4, with D possibly matching TRBD1 (5 bases). Germline V gene data show CDR1 as LGHNA and CDR2 as YNFKEQ. The ends were cut back, 0 bases at V and 6 bases at J, with 12 bases in the middle. The CDR3 sequence is 15 residues long. The CDR3 spells CASSQDHQGTNIQYF. As DNA, the CDR3 is TGTGCCAGCAGCCAAGATCATCAGGGAACAAACATTCAGTACTTC.

CDR3 protein: CASSSQGSEQYF. CDR3 nucleotides: TGTGCCAGCAGCTCACAGGGCAGCGAGCAGTACTTC. The chain carries TRBV5-6 and TRBJ2-7, with D perhaps TRBD1 (6 bases). Germline V gene data show CDR1 as SGHDT and CDR2 as YYEEEE. The CDR3 extends over 12 amino acids. The ends were cut back, 3 bases at V and 6 bases at J, with 10 bases in the middle.

V gene TRBV28 combines with J gene TRBJ1-5; perhaps TRBD1 as D (5 bases). The ends were cut back, 5 bases at V and 3 bases at J, with 11 bases in the middle. The CDR3 spans 14 residues. The germline CDR1 and CDR2 sequences are MDHEN and SYDVKM. The CDR3 sequence is CASSLRQYNQPQHF. CDR3 in DNA: TGTGCCAGCAGTCTGCGACAGTACAATCAGCCCCAGCATTTT.

The genes are TRBV7-2 and TRBJ1-3; maybe TRBD1 (5 bases). Germline CDR1 is SGHTA and CDR2 is FQGNSA. This CDR3 contains 15 residues. V lost 5 bases to trimming and J lost 0 bases, with 11 bases between them. The CDR3 coding sequence is TGTGCCAGCAGCCCGCAGGGCACCTCTGGAAACACCATATATTTT. Encoded protein: CASSPQGTSGNTIYF. Based on the CDR3 plus reference TRBV7-2 and TRBJ1-3, the full variable domain is GAGVSQSPSNKVTEKGKDVELRCDPISGHTALYWYRQSLGQGLEFLIYFQGNSAPDKSGLPSDRFSAERTGGSVSTLTIQRTQQEDSAVYLCASSPQGTSGNTIYFGEGSWLTVV.